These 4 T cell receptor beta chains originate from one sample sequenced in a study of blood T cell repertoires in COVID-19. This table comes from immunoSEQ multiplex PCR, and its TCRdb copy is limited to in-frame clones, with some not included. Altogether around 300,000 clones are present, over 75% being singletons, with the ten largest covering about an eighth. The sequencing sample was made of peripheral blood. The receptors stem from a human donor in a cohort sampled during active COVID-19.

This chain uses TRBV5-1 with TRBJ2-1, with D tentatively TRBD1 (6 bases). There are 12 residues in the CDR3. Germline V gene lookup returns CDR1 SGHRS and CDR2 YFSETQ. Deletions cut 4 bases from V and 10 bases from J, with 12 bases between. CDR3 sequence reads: CASSDPGTEQFF. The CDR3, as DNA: TGCGCCAGCAGCGACCCCGGGACAGAGCAGTTCTTC.

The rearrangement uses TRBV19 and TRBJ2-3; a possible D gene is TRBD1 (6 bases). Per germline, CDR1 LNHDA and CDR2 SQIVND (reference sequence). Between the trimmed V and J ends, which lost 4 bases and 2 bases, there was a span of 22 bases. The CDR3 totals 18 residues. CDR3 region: CASSSPPYRVQLTDTQYF. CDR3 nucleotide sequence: TGTGCCAGTAGTAGTCCCCCTTACAGGGTTCAACTCACAGATACGCAGTATTTT.

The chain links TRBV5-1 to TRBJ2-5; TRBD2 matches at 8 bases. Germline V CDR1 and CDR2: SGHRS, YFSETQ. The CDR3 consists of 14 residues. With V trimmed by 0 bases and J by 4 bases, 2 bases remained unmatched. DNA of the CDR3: TGCGCCAGCAGCTTGGCTAGCGGGCGAGAGACCCAGTACTTC. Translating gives CASSLASGRETQYF.

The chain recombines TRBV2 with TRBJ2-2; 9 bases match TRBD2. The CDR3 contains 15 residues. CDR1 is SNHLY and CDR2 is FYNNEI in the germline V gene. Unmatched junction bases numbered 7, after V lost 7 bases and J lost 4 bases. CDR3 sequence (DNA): TGTGCCAGCAAGTGGAGACTAGCGGCCACCGGGGAGCTGTTTTTT. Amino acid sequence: CASKWRLAATGELFF.